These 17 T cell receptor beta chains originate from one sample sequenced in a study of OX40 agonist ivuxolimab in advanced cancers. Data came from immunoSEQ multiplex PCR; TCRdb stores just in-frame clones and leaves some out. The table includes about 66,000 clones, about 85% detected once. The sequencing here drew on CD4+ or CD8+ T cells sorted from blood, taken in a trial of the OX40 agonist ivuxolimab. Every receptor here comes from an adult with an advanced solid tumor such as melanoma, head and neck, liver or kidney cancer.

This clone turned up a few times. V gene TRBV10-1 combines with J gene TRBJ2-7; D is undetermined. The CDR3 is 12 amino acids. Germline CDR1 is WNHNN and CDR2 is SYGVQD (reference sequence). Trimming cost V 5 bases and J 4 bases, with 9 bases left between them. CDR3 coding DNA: TGCGCCAGCAGTCCCAGTCAGTACGAGCAGTACTTC. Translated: CASSPSQYEQYF.

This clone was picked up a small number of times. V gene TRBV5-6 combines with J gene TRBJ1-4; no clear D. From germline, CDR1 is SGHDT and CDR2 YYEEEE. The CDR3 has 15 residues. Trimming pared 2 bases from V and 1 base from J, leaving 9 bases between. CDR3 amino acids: CASSFSGLTNEKLFF. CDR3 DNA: TGTGCCAGCAGCTTCTCAGGTTTAACTAATGAAAAACTGTTTTTT.

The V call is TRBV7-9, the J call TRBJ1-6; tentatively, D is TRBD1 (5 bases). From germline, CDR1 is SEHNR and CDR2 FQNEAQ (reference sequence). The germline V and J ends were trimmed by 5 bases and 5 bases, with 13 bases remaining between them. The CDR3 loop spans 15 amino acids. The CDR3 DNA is TGTGCCAGCAGCCGTTCCGGGGGAAATAATTCACCCCTCCACTTT. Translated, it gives CASSRSGGNNSPLHF.

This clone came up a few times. CDR3 amino acids: CASSVVRYPNTEAFF. CDR3 nucleotide sequence: TGTGCCAGCAGCGTAGTTAGATACCCTAACACTGAAGCTTTCTTT. This chain uses TRBV9 with TRBJ1-1; unclear D gene. This CDR3 spans 15 amino acids. Deletions cut 0 bases from V and 2 bases from J, with 11 bases between. Germline V gene sequence: CDR1 SGDLS, CDR2 YYNGEE.

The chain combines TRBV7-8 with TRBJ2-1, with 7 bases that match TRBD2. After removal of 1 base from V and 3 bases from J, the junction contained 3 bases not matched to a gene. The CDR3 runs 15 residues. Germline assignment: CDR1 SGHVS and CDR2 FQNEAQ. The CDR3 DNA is TGTGCCAGCAGCTTAGGAGCGGGACGCTACAATGAGCAGTTCTTC. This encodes CASSLGAGRYNEQFF.

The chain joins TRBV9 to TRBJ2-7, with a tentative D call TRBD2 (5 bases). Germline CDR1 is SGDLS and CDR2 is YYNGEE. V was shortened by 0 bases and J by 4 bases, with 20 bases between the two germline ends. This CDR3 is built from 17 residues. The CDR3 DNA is TGTGCCAGCAGCGTAGCTGGACTCGGAATGAACACTTACGAGCAGTACTTC. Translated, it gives CASSVAGLGMNTYEQYF.

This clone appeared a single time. This CDR3 reads CASSSQGRVSTEAFF. In DNA, the CDR3 is TGTGCCAGCAGTTCTCAGGGGAGGGTCTCTACTGAAGCTTTCTTT. The chain carries TRBV27 and TRBJ1-1; D might be TRBD1 (6 bases). Per the germline V gene, CDR1 is MNHEY and CDR2 is SMNVEV (reference sequence). The V end was cut by 4 bases, the J end by 5 bases, with 17 bases between. The CDR3 covers 15 residues.

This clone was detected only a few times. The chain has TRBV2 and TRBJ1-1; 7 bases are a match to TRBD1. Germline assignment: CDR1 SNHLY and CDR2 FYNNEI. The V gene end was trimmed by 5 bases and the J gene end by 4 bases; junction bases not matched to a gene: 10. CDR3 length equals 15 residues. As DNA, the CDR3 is TGTGCCAGCAGTTCAGATACAGGGGTCAGCACTGAAGCTTTCTTT. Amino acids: CASSSDTGVSTEAFF.

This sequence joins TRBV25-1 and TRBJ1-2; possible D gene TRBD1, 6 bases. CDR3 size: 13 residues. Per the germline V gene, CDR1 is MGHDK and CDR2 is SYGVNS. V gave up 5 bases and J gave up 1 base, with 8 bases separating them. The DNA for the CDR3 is TGTGCCAGCAGTCCGGGACATAACTATGGCTACACCTTC. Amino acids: CASSPGHNYGYTF.

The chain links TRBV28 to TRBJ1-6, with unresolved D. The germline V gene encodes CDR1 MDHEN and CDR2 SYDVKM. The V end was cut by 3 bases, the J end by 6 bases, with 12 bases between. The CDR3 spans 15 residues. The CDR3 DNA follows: TGTGCCAGCAGTTTCCCCAGGTCGGGTAATTCACCCCTCCACTTT. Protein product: CASSFPRSGNSPLHF.

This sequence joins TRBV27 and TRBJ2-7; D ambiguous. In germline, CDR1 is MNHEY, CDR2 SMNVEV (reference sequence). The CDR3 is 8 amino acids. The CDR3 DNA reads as TGTGTGTGCGGCGAGCAGTACTTC. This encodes CVCGEQYF.

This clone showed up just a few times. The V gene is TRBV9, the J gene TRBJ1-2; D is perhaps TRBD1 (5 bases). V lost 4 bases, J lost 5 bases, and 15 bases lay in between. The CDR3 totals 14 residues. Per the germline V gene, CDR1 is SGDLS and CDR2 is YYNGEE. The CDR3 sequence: CASSPEAGGYGYTF. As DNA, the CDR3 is TGTGCCAGCAGCCCAGAAGCCGGGGGGTATGGCTACACCTTC.

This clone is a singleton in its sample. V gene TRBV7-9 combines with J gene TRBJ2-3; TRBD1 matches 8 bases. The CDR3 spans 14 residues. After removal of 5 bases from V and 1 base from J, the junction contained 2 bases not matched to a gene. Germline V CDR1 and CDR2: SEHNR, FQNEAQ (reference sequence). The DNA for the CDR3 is TGTGCCAGCAGCCCGGGACAGGGCACAGATACGCAGTATTTT. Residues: CASSPGQGTDTQYF.

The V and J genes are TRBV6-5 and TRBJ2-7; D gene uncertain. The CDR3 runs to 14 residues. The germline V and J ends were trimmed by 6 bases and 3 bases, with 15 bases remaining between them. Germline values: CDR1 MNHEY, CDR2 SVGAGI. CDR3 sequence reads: CASRDSFGYYEQYF. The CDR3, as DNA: TGTGCCAGCAGAGACTCATTCGGGTACTACGAGCAGTACTTC.

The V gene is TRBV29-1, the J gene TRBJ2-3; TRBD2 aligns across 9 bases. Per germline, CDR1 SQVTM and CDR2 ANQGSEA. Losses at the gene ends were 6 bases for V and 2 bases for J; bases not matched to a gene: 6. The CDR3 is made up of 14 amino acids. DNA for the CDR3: TGCAGCGTCGTGACTAGCGGAAACACAGATACGCAGTATTTT. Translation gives CSVVTSGNTDTQYF.

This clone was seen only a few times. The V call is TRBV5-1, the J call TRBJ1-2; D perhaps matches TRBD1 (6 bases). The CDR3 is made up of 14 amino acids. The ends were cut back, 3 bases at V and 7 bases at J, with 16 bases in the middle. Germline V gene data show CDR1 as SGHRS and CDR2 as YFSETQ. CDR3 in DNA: TGCGCCAGCAGCTCCGGGTGGAGGGGGGGTGGCTACACCTTC. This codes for CASSSGWRGGGYTF.

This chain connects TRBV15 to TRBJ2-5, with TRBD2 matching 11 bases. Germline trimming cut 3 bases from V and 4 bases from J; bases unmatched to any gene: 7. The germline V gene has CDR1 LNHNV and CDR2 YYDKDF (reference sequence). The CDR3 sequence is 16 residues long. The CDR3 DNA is TGTGCCACCAGCAGGGGGGGACTAGCGGATGCAGAGACCCAGTACTTC. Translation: CATSRGGLADAETQYF.